This passage covers 32 T cell receptor beta chains from one sample sequenced in a study of cytotoxic CD8 clonotypes in ibrutinib-treated CLL. TCRdb's copy holds only in-frame clones and misses some; the assay was immunoSEQ multiplex PCR. The table includes about 50,000 clones, approximately 71% detected once. The starting material was PBMCs, obtained after 12 months of ibrutinib treatment. The receptors derive from a human donor with chronic lymphocytic leukemia.

This rearrangement joins TRBV5-4 to TRBJ2-7; D remains unclear. This CDR3 region has 12 residues. From germline, CDR1 is SGHNT and CDR2 YYREEE (reference sequence). V was trimmed by 1 base and J by 3 bases, leaving 5 bases between them. CDR3 DNA: TGTGCCAGCAGCTTGAACCACTACGAGCAGTACTTC. This codes for CASSLNHYEQYF.

The chain uses TRBV4-1 and TRBJ2-7; 15 bases line up with TRBD2. The V gene end was trimmed by 2 bases and the J gene end by 6 bases; junction bases not matched to a gene: 11. Germline CDR1 reads MGHRA; CDR2 reads YSYEKL. This CDR3 has 18 amino acids. The CDR3 DNA sequence: TGCGCCAGCAGCCAACTCGACATGGGACTAGCGGGAGGACGCGAGCAGTACTTC. Amino acid sequence: CASSQLDMGLAGGREQYF.

The chain couples TRBV5-1 to TRBJ2-3; D remains ambiguous. The CDR3 runs to 12 residues. Trimming stripped 1 base from V and 5 bases from J, with 5 bases between. The V gene's germline CDR1 is SGHRS and CDR2 YFSETQ. CDR3 residues: CASSLLLDTQYF. For the CDR3, the DNA is TGCGCCAGCAGCTTGCTGTTAGATACGCAGTATTTT.

This chain joins TRBV20-1 and TRBJ1-4; D is ambiguous. The length of the CDR3 is 10 residues. Trimming pared 6 bases from V and 9 bases from J, leaving 8 bases between. Germline CDR1 reads DFQATT; CDR2 reads SNEGSKA (reference sequence). The CDR3 DNA is TGCAGTGCCGAAAAGAAAAAACTGTTTTTT. It encodes CSAEKKKLFF.

CDR3: CASSLTSGATGELFF. CDR3 in DNA: TGTGCCAGCAGTTTGACTAGCGGGGCTACCGGGGAGCTGTTTTTT. The chain carries TRBV28 and TRBJ2-2, with 11 bases lining up with TRBD2. The germline V gene has CDR1 MDHEN and CDR2 SYDVKM. V was pared by 3 bases and J by 5 bases, with 2 bases of the junction left unmatched. The CDR3 is made up of 15 amino acids.

The chain joins TRBV7-9 to TRBJ2-7; 8 bases are a match to TRBD1. CDR1 is SEHNR and CDR2 is FQNEAQ in the germline V gene (reference sequence). The CDR3 is 12 residues long. The J segment lost 5 bases and the V segment lost 6 bases, leaving 3 bases of the junction unmatched. CDR3 sequence (DNA): TGTGCCAGCAGGAAGACAGGGGACGAGCAGTACTTC. Residues: CASRKTGDEQYF.

This chain uses TRBV13 with TRBJ2-5; the D is unclear. Trimming stripped 0 bases from V and 7 bases from J, with 21 bases between. The CDR3 length is 17 residues. Germline assignment: CDR1 PRHDT and CDR2 FYEKMQ (reference sequence). In DNA form, the CDR3 reads TGTGCCAGCAGCTTAGGTCTTTCCGGAGTCCCTCCGGGGACCCAGTACTTC. Amino acid sequence: CASSLGLSGVPPGTQYF.

The chain joins TRBV30 to TRBJ2-7; 7 bases map to TRBD1. The germline gives CDR1 GTSNPN, CDR2 SVGIG (reference sequence). The CDR3 loop spans 12 amino acids. Germline trimming cut 3 bases from V and 6 bases from J; bases unmatched to any gene: 5. CDR3 sequence (DNA): TGTGCCTGGAGCCCGACAGGGACCGAGCAGTACTTC. This sequence encodes CAWSPTGTEQYF.

This clone was recorded a few times. The chain is built from TRBV28 and TRBJ1-4, with 8 bases identical to TRBD1. From germline, CDR1 is MDHEN and CDR2 SYDVKM. This CDR3 is built from 16 residues. Trimming at V came to 2 bases and at J to 2 bases, leaving 4 bases not matched to a gene. The CDR3 is CASSLNRGFTNEKLFF. CDR3 nucleotides: TGTGCCAGCAGTTTAAACAGGGGGTTTACTAATGAAAAACTGTTTTTT.

The V and J genes are TRBV21-1 and TRBJ2-7; the table's TRBD2 call for D was not verified on the DNA. TRBV21-1 is a pseudogene locus. The CDR3 totals 16 residues. The CDR3 loop is CARAGTSGISSYEQYF. CDR3 nucleotides: TGTGCCAGAGCCGGGACTAGCGGAATAAGCTCCTACGAGCAGTACTTC.

The rearrangement links TRBV5-1 to TRBJ2-1; D call uncertain. CDR1 is SGHRS, CDR2 YFSETQ, per germline. The CDR3 has 13 amino acids. V was cut by 1 base and J by 5 bases, with 7 bases left in between. CDR3 sequence reads: CASSLSLNNEQFF. In nucleotides, the CDR3 is TGCGCCAGCAGCTTGTCACTAAACAATGAGCAGTTCTTC. The full variable domain, completed using reference TRBV5-1 and TRBJ2-1, is KAGVTQTPRYLIKTRGQQVTLSCSPISGHRSVSWYQQTPGQGLQFLFEYFSETQRNKGNFPGRFSGRQFSNSRSEMNVSTLELGDSALYLCASSLSLNNEQFFGPGTRLTVL.

The rearrangement links TRBV5-8 to TRBJ2-6, with TRBD1 identical over 7 bases. The ends lost 4 bases at V and 1 base at J; junction bases unmatched: 2. Germline V lookup: CDR1 SGHTS, CDR2 YDEGEE. The CDR3 spans 15 residues. The CDR3 spells CASSPGGSGANVLTF. Here the CDR3 DNA reads TGTGCCAGCAGCCCAGGGGGTTCTGGGGCCAACGTCCTGACTTTC. Variable domain in full (rest from reference TRBV5-8 and TRBJ2-6): EAGVTQSPTHLIKTRGQQATLRCSPISGHTSVYWYQQALGLGLQFLLWYDEGEERNRGNFPPRFSGRQFPNYSSELNVNALELEDSALYLCASSPGGSGANVLTFGAGSRLTVL.

This clone was found a few times. The chain is built from TRBV5-1 and TRBJ2-3; 9 bases fit TRBD2. This CDR3 has 14 amino acids. The J segment lost 5 bases and the V segment lost 7 bases, leaving 8 bases of the junction unmatched. The germline V gene has CDR1 SGHRS and CDR2 YFSETQ. The CDR3: CASAGGVGIDTQYF. Written as DNA, the CDR3 is TGCGCCAGCGCGGGAGGGGTCGGGATAGATACGCAGTATTTT. Using reference TRBV5-1 and TRBJ2-3 for the parts outside the CDR3, the full variable domain is KAGVTQTPRYLIKTRGQQVTLSCSPISGHRSVSWYQQTPGQGLQFLFEYFSETQRNKGNFPGRFSGRQFSNSRSEMNVSTLELGDSALYLCASAGGVGIDTQYFGPGTRLTVL.

This chain joins TRBV27 and TRBJ2-7; 8 bases fit TRBD1. J lost 3 bases, V lost 10 bases, and 8 bases had no gene match. Germline V gene data show CDR1 as MNHEY and CDR2 as SMNVEV (reference sequence). CDR3 length equals 13 residues. DNA of the CDR3: TGTGCCAACGGACAGGGAAGGTTCTACGAGCAGTACTTC. Protein sequence: CANGQGRFYEQYF.

This sequence joins TRBV6-5 and TRBJ1-1; D is undetermined. The V and J ends lost 2 bases and 2 bases respectively, with 15 bases between them. In germline, CDR1 is MNHEY, CDR2 SVGAGI. This CDR3 contains 16 residues. This chain's CDR3 is CASSYVRFNHNTEAFF. CDR3 DNA sequence: TGTGCCAGCAGTTACGTAAGGTTCAACCATAACACTGAAGCTTTCTTT.

The J gene is TRBJ1-2, the V gene TRBV27; 7 bases are a match to TRBD1. Germline assignment: CDR1 MNHEY and CDR2 SMNVEV (reference sequence). The CDR3 consists of 15 residues. The ends lost 3 bases at V and 1 base at J; junction bases unmatched: 5. The CDR3: CASSFAGGINYGYTF. In DNA form, the CDR3 reads TGTGCCAGCAGTTTCGCAGGGGGTATTAACTATGGCTACACCTTC.

This chain uses TRBV7-3 with TRBJ1-2, with TRBD1 identical over 8 bases. The CDR3 is 12 amino acids. The germline gives CDR1 SGHTA, CDR2 FQGTGA. J was trimmed by 7 bases and V by 5 bases; bases with no gene match: 3. CDR3 region: CASSLGTGGYTF. The DNA for the CDR3 is TGTGCCAGCAGCCTTGGGACAGGTGGCTACACCTTC.

This clone was observed once. The CDR3 here is CASSQSGGRNQPQHF. CDR3 nucleotides: TGTGCCAGCAGTCAATCAGGGGGCCGTAATCAGCCCCAGCATTTT. V usage is TRBV28 and J usage is TRBJ1-5; 8 nucleotides line up with TRBD1. The CDR3 runs 15 residues. V shed 5 bases, J shed 4 bases, and the junction held 7 bases outside the gene matches. Germline CDR1 is MDHEN and CDR2 is SYDVKM.

The chain employs TRBV27 and TRBJ2-7, with TRBD1 matching over 9 bases. Germline CDR1 MNHEY, CDR2 SMNVEV (reference sequence). The ends lost 3 bases at V and 3 bases at J; junction bases unmatched: 9. The CDR3 totals 16 residues. CDR3 loop: CASSLSWDRVNYEQYF. In nucleotides, the CDR3 is TGTGCCAGCAGTTTGTCTTGGGACAGGGTAAACTACGAGCAGTACTTC.

This chain connects TRBV5-1 to TRBJ1-5; D ambiguous. Per the germline V gene, CDR1 is SGHRS and CDR2 is YFSETQ. This CDR3 region has 13 residues. The V and J ends lost 0 bases and 4 bases respectively, with 5 bases between them. In DNA, the CDR3 is TGCGCCAGCAGCTTGGCCGGGAATCAGCCCCAGCATTTT. Amino acids: CASSLAGNQPQHF. The full variable domain, in which reference TRBV5-1 and TRBJ1-5 provide the parts outside the CDR3, is KAGVTQTPRYLIKTRGQQVTLSCSPISGHRSVSWYQQTPGQGLQFLFEYFSETQRNKGNFPGRFSGRQFSNSRSEMNVSTLELGDSALYLCASSLAGNQPQHFGDGTRLSIL.

The rearrangement uses TRBV2 and TRBJ1-1, with D unresolved. This CDR3 is 17 amino acids long. CDR1 is SNHLY and CDR2 is FYNNEI in the germline V gene. With 7 bases removed from V and 4 bases from J, the gap between germline ends came to 25 bases. CDR3 nucleotide sequence: TGTGCCAGCACCGGAGGCCGGGCCCAGCCCCGGGGCACTGAAGCTTTCTTT. Its protein is CASTGGRAQPRGTEAFF.

The chain links TRBV28 to TRBJ1-5, with unresolved D. This CDR3 comprises 15 residues. Germline V CDR1 and CDR2: MDHEN, SYDVKM. V lost 3 bases to trimming and J lost 3 bases, with 12 bases between them. CDR3 protein: CASSFRLVSNQPQHF. For the CDR3, the DNA is TGTGCCAGCAGTTTTCGGTTGGTTTCCAATCAGCCCCAGCATTTT.

A remark on this clone: At one end, the junction sequence differs from germline, possibly due to a read error. The chain has TRBV28 and TRBJ1-3; TRBD1 is a possible D gene (5 bases). This CDR3 comprises 16 residues. Germline CDR1 is MDHEN and CDR2 is SYDVKM. CDR3 sequence (DNA): TGTGCCAGCAGTTTTGGGGCGGGTTTGGGTGGAGACACCATATATTTT. It translates to CASSFGAGLGGDTIYF.

This chain connects TRBV9 to TRBJ2-1; TRBD2 aligns across 10 bases. V gave up 0 bases and J gave up 8 bases; unmatched junction bases: 5. The germline V gene encodes CDR1 SGDLS and CDR2 YYNGEE. The CDR3 runs 15 residues. CDR3 residues: CASSVAAGGLDEQFF. In nucleotides, the CDR3 is TGTGCCAGCAGCGTAGCAGCGGGAGGGTTGGATGAGCAGTTCTTC.

The V call is TRBV30, the J call TRBJ2-3; D is possibly TRBD2 (5 bases). Germline V gene data show CDR1 as GTSNPN and CDR2 as SVGIG (reference sequence). Trimming removed 4 bases from V and 5 bases from J, with 22 bases in between. The CDR3 is made up of 16 amino acids. The CDR3 region is CAWTQVAGPGRDTQYF. The CDR3 region has the DNA TGTGCCTGGACTCAGGTCGCAGGCCCGGGGAGAGATACGCAGTATTTT. Drawing the rest from reference TRBV30 and TRBJ2-3, the complete variable domain is SQTIHQWPATLVQPVGSPLSLECTVEGTSNPNLYWYRQAAGRGLQLLFYSVGIGQISSEVPQNLSASRPQDRQFILSSKKLLLSDSGFYLCAWTQVAGPGRDTQYFGPGTRLTVL.

The chain is built from TRBV20-1 and TRBJ2-7; D not resolved. The CDR3 is 11 amino acids. V lost 1 base, J lost 5 bases, and 6 bases lay in between. Germline V gene data show CDR1 as DFQATT and CDR2 as SNEGSKA (reference sequence). Written as DNA, the CDR3 is TGCAGTGCTAGAGCTGTAAACGAGCAGTACTTC. Amino acids: CSARAVNEQYF.

This clone has only a few counts. The chain couples TRBV18 to TRBJ1-1; D remains ambiguous. The V gene's germline CDR1 is KGHSH and CDR2 LQKENI. The CDR3 is 13 residues long. V lost 2 bases to trimming and J lost 11 bases, with 15 bases between them. CDR3 amino acids: CASSPLEGMRAFF. In nucleotides, the CDR3 is TGTGCCAGCTCACCATTGGAAGGGATGCGGGCTTTCTTT. The full variable domain, completed using reference TRBV18 and TRBJ1-1, is NAGVMQNPRHLVRRRGQEARLRCSPMKGHSHVYWYRQLPEEGLKFMVYLQKENIIDESGMPKERFSAEFPKEGPSILRIQQVVRGDSAAYFCASSPLEGMRAFFGQGTRLTVV.

The chain links TRBV19 to TRBJ1-1, with D tentatively TRBD1 (6 bases). There are 14 residues in the CDR3. Germline loops: CDR1 LNHDA, CDR2 SQIVND (reference sequence). Trimming removed 3 bases from V and 4 bases from J, with 12 bases in between. The DNA for the CDR3 is TGTGCCAGTAGTATCGGGGGCCCGGTCACTGAAGCTTTCTTT. Encoded protein: CASSIGGPVTEAFF.

The chain recombines TRBV4-2 with TRBJ2-1; maybe TRBD2 (5 bases). The germline V gene has CDR1 LGHNA and CDR2 YNFKEQ. CDR3 length equals 17 residues. Trimming took 0 bases from V and 2 from J, leaving 14 bases between them. The CDR3 coding sequence is TGTGCCAGCAGCCAAGATTTGAGAACGCGGGCCTACAATGAGCAGTTCTTC. Protein: CASSQDLRTRAYNEQFF.

The rearrangement links TRBV5-8 to TRBJ2-3; TRBD2 matches 11 bases. Germline values: CDR1 SGHTS, CDR2 YDEGEE. V gave up 5 bases and J gave up 6 bases; unmatched junction bases: 14. The length of the CDR3 is 17 residues. The CDR3 protein is CASSSGLAGSSADTQYF. CDR3 in DNA: TGTGCCAGCAGTTCCGGACTAGCGGGTTCCAGTGCGGATACGCAGTATTTT.

The V call is TRBV29-1, the J call TRBJ2-2; D not resolved. The germline V gene has CDR1 SQVTM and CDR2 ANQGSEA. Trimming removed 4 bases at V and 2 bases at J, with 11 bases between. CDR3 length equals 14 residues. CDR3 protein: CSVAPSINTGELFF. The CDR3 nucleotides read TGCAGCGTTGCCCCTTCTATCAACACCGGGGAGCTGTTTTTT.

Of note for this clone: The sample contains more than one DNA sequence encoding this CDR3. CDR3 bases: TGTGCCAGCTCACCTGCGGGGGAGCTGTTTTTT. It codes for CASSPAGELFF. The V call is TRBV18, the J call TRBJ2-2; D gene uncertain. The V end lost 3 bases, the J end lost 8 bases, and 4 bases lay between the germline ends. Germline V lookup: CDR1 KGHSH, CDR2 LQKENI. CDR3 length: 11 amino acids.